This TCR beta chain is drawn from a study of cytotoxic CD8 clonotypes in ibrutinib-treated CLL. The ends lost 2 bases at V and 4 bases at J; junction bases unmatched: 2. This CDR3 spans 13 amino acids. Per germline, CDR1 SGHRS and CDR2 YFSETQ. With sequencing, the targeted depth ranged from 1 in 200,000 to 1 in 1 million T cells. Profiling relied on immunoSEQ multiplex PCR, and the TCRdb table lists in-frame clones only, not all of them. The table records some 200,000 clones, about three quarters of them present only once. This TCR derives from a human donor with chronic lymphocytic leukemia. The chain joins TRBV5-1 to TRBJ1-2; TRBD1 matches at 7 bases. This sample comprised PBMCs, obtained after 12 months of ibrutinib treatment. This CDR3 is CASSFTGAYGYTF. For the CDR3, the DNA is TGCGCCAGCAGCTTTACAGGGGCCTATGGCTACACCTTC. The full variable domain, completed using reference TRBV5-1 and TRBJ1-2, is KAGVTQTPRYLIKTRGQQVTLSCSPISGHRSVSWYQQTPGQGLQFLFEYFSETQRNKGNFPGRFSGRQFSNSRSEMNVSTLELGDSALYLCASSFTGAYGYTFGSGTRLTVV.